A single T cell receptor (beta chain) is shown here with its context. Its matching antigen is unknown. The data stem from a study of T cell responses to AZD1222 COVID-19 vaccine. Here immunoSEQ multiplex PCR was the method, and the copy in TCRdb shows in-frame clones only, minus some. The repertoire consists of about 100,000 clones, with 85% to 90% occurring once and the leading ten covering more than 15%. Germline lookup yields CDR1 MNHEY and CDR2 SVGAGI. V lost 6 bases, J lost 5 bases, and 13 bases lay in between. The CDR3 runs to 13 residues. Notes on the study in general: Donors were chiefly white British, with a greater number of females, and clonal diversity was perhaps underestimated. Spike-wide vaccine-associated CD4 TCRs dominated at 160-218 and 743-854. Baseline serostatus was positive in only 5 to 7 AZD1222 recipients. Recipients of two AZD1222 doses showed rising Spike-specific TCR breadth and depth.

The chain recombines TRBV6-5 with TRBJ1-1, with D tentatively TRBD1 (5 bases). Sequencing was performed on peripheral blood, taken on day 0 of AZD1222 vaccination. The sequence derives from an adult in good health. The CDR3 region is CASRLRGGTEAFF. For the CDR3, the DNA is TGTGCCAGCAGGTTACGGGGGGGAACTGAAGCTTTCTTT.